The 21 T cell receptor beta chains below come from one sample, sequenced in a study of technical replicates of blood from several donors. Produced via immunoSEQ multiplex PCR; TCRdb's table is partial and in-frame only. Of under 90,000 clones in the sample, 90% to 95% were seen once. The sequenced sample was T cells isolated from PBMCs. All receptors come from a human donor in good health.

The genes are TRBV12-5 and TRBJ1-5, with 7 bases lining up with TRBD1. Germline CDR1 is LGHNT and CDR2 is FRNRAP. This CDR3 is built from 15 residues. Unmatched junction bases numbered 4, after V lost 0 bases and J lost 5 bases. CDR3 coding DNA: TGTGCTAGTGGTTTGGTACCCCAGGGGGATCAGCCCCAGCATTTT. Amino acids: CASGLVPQGDQPQHF. Variable domain in full (rest from reference TRBV12-5 and TRBJ1-5): DARVTQTPRHKVTEMGQEVTMRCQPILGHNTVFWYRQTMMQGLELLAYFRNRAPLDDSGMPKDRFSAEMPDATLATLKIQPSEPRDSAVYFCASGLVPQGDQPQHFGDGTRLSIL.

This chain links TRBV28 with TRBJ2-7; TRBD2 aligns across 14 bases. CDR3 length: 20 amino acids. CDR1 and CDR2 from the germline V gene are MDHEN and SYDVKM. The trim removed 1 base at V and 4 bases at J, leaving 15 bases unmatched. CDR3 sequence: CASSLYLGTSGSFLGYEQYF. For the CDR3, the DNA is TGTGCCAGCAGTTTATATTTGGGGACTAGCGGGAGTTTTTTGGGATACGAGCAGTACTTC.

The chain has TRBV7-9 and TRBJ1-5; TRBD1 is a possible D gene (5 bases). Germline V lookup: CDR1 SEHNR, CDR2 FQNEAQ (reference sequence). The CDR3 sequence is 15 residues long. Trimming stripped 6 bases from V and 2 bases from J, with 14 bases between. CDR3 region: CASSPGSPRNQPQHF. The CDR3, as DNA: TGTGCCAGCAGTCCAGGGTCACCACGCAATCAGCCCCAGCATTTT.

This sequence joins TRBV4-1 and TRBJ1-5, with 9 bases that match TRBD1. From germline, CDR1 is MGHRA and CDR2 YSYEKL. This CDR3 region has 17 residues. V was pared by 3 bases and J by 0 bases, with 6 bases of the junction left unmatched. Here the CDR3 DNA reads TGCGCCAGCAGCCAGGGACAGGGACCGAATAGCAATCAGCCCCAGCATTTT. Amino acid sequence: CASSQGQGPNSNQPQHF.

The chain links TRBV7-3 to TRBJ2-7; 7 bases line up with TRBD2. Germline V lookup: CDR1 SGHTA, CDR2 FQGTGA. V lost 3 bases and J lost 3; bases outside the gene matches: 2. This CDR3 is built from 13 residues. This CDR3 is CASSFGGGYEQYF. CDR3 sequence (DNA): TGTGCCAGCAGCTTCGGCGGGGGCTACGAGCAGTACTTC.

This chain links TRBV7-2 with TRBJ1-2, with D perhaps TRBD1 (6 bases). Germline V lookup: CDR1 SGHTA, CDR2 FQGNSA. V dropped 1 base and J dropped 8 bases, with 11 bases sitting between them. The CDR3 runs 13 residues. CDR3 residues: CASSLDSDRGYTF. The CDR3 region has the DNA TGTGCCAGCAGCTTAGATTCCGACAGGGGCTACACCTTC.

The CDR3 spells CASSEFDRMSSGNTIYF. CDR3 nucleotides: TGTGCCAGCAGTGAATTCGACAGAATGAGCTCTGGAAACACCATATATTTT. The chain links TRBV6-1 to TRBJ1-3; tentatively, D is TRBD1 (5 bases). Germline assignment: CDR1 MNHNS and CDR2 SASEGT. The CDR3 loop spans 17 amino acids. V was clipped by 2 bases and J by 0 bases, with 14 bases between them.

This chain links TRBV7-6 with TRBJ1-6; 10 bases agree with TRBD1. The germline CDR1 and CDR2 sequences are SGHVS and FNYEAQ. V shed 4 bases, J shed 9 bases, and the junction held 3 bases outside the gene matches. CDR3 length: 14 residues. CDR3 region: CASSSTGGGSPLHF. The DNA for the CDR3 is TGTGCCAGCAGCTCGACAGGGGGCGGTTCACCCCTCCACTTT.

The V call is TRBV19, the J call TRBJ2-3, with a tentative D call TRBD1 (5 bases). V lost 5 bases and J 2 bases, leaving 14 bases between the germline ends. The CDR3 loop spans 15 amino acids. Germline-derived CDR1 and CDR2 are LNHDA and SQIVND (reference sequence). CDR3 nucleotides: TGTGCCAGTAGTGTCCCTGACAGTTCCACAGATACGCAGTATTTT. Protein sequence: CASSVPDSSTDTQYF.

The J gene is TRBJ2-2, the V gene TRBV4-1; D is uncertain. CDR1 and CDR2 (germline): MGHRA, YSYEKL. This CDR3 spans 13 amino acids. V gave up 2 bases and J gave up 10 bases, with 11 bases separating them. CDR3 in DNA: TGCGCCAGCAGCCAACCTCGTGTAGTGGAGCTGTTTTTT. Translating it yields CASSQPRVVELFF.

The chain couples TRBV11-2 to TRBJ2-1; the D is unclear. Between the trimmed V and J ends, which lost 5 bases and 0 bases, there was a span of 11 bases. The CDR3 extends over 15 amino acids. The germline V gene encodes CDR1 SGHAT and CDR2 FQNNGV. The DNA for the CDR3 is TGTGCCAGCAGCCCCGGTTTTAGCTCCTACAATGAGCAGTTCTTC. Protein: CASSPGFSSYNEQFF.

V and J are TRBV6-5 and TRBJ2-7; tentative D call: TRBD2 (6 bases). V lost 7 bases and J 5 bases, leaving 18 bases between the germline ends. Germline CDR1 reads MNHEY; CDR2 reads SVGAGI. The CDR3 length is 14 residues. CDR3 sequence reads: CASTERELSDEQYF. For the CDR3, the DNA is TGTGCCAGCACTGAACGGGAGTTATCTGACGAGCAGTACTTC.

This clone occurred a few times. This sequence joins TRBV4-2 and TRBJ2-7; possibly TRBD2 for D (8 bases). Trimming removed 4 bases at V and 6 bases at J, with 19 bases between. This CDR3 region has 15 residues. The germline V gene encodes CDR1 LGHNA and CDR2 YNFKEQ. CDR3 bases: TGTGCCAGCAGCCTCACCGGGACTAGGGGGCCCGAGCAGTACTTC. It translates to CASSLTGTRGPEQYF.

The V gene is TRBV4-1, the J gene TRBJ2-1; D gene ambiguous. This CDR3 is built from 12 residues. Trimming pared 3 bases from V and 11 bases from J, leaving 11 bases between. Germline-derived CDR1 and CDR2 are MGHRA and YSYEKL. The CDR3 region has the DNA TGCGCCAGCAGCCACTTCGGCAGGAAGCAGTTCTTC. It translates to CASSHFGRKQFF.

The chain recombines TRBV28 with TRBJ1-2, with 8 bases matching TRBD1. Per the germline V gene, CDR1 is MDHEN and CDR2 is SYDVKM. The CDR3 spans 12 residues. Germline trimming cut 3 bases from V and 8 bases from J; bases unmatched to any gene: 2. The CDR3 sequence: CASSFRGRGYTF. The CDR3 nucleotides read TGTGCCAGCAGTTTCAGGGGGCGCGGCTACACCTTC.

This clone was counted once. The V call is TRBV2, the J call TRBJ2-1, with D perhaps matching TRBD2 (5 bases). The CDR3 spans 15 residues. With 4 bases removed from V and 2 bases from J, the gap between germline ends came to 12 bases. Per the germline V gene, CDR1 is SNHLY and CDR2 is FYNNEI. CDR3 residues: CASSGQAVTYNEQFF. In DNA, the CDR3 is TGTGCCAGCAGTGGGCAAGCGGTAACCTACAATGAGCAGTTCTTC.

The chain carries TRBV2 and TRBJ2-7; D ambiguous. Trimming removed 5 bases at V and 2 bases at J, with 13 bases between. The germline V gene has CDR1 SNHLY and CDR2 FYNNEI. The CDR3 spans 14 residues. The CDR3 DNA follows: TGTGCCAGCAGTCTGTTCACTGCCACCTACGAGCAGTACTTC. Amino acid sequence: CASSLFTATYEQYF.

The J gene is TRBJ1-2, the V gene TRBV27; tentative D call: TRBD1 (5 bases). Trimming left V 6 bases short and J 7 bases short, with 18 bases between. Germline V gives CDR1 MNHEY, CDR2 SMNVEV (reference sequence). The CDR3 extends over 14 amino acids. CDR3 DNA sequence: TGTGCCAGCAGCCTCTCAGGGCTCTCGGGTGGCTACACCTTC. Its translation: CASSLSGLSGGYTF.

V usage is TRBV4-1 and J usage is TRBJ2-7, with D possibly TRBD2 on 5 matching bases. The CDR3 contains 15 residues. The germline V gene encodes CDR1 MGHRA and CDR2 YSYEKL. V lost 2 bases and J 4 bases, leaving 15 bases between the germline ends. DNA for the CDR3: TGCGCCAGCAGCCAACCTAAACGGGGTCGTTACGAGCAGTACTTC. It codes for CASSQPKRGRYEQYF.

This chain joins TRBV7-9 and TRBJ1-1; 8 bases fit TRBD1. The CDR3 loop spans 15 amino acids. CDR1 is SEHNR, CDR2 FQNEAQ, per germline (reference sequence). V lost 5 bases to trimming and J lost 1 base; unmatched junction nucleotides: 6. The CDR3 is CASSHGTGRNTEAFF. In DNA, the CDR3 is TGTGCCAGCAGCCACGGGACAGGCAGGAACACTGAAGCTTTCTTT.

The chain recombines TRBV19 with TRBJ2-7; perhaps TRBD2 as D (6 bases). Germline CDR1 is LNHDA and CDR2 is SQIVND (reference sequence). The CDR3 is made up of 16 amino acids. Trimming took off 4 bases at V and 5 bases at J, with 21 bases between the two ends. The DNA for the CDR3 is TGTGCCAGTAGTAATCTAGCAGGAGGGCCTGGGAACGAGCAGTACTTC. Translating it yields CASSNLAGGPGNEQYF.